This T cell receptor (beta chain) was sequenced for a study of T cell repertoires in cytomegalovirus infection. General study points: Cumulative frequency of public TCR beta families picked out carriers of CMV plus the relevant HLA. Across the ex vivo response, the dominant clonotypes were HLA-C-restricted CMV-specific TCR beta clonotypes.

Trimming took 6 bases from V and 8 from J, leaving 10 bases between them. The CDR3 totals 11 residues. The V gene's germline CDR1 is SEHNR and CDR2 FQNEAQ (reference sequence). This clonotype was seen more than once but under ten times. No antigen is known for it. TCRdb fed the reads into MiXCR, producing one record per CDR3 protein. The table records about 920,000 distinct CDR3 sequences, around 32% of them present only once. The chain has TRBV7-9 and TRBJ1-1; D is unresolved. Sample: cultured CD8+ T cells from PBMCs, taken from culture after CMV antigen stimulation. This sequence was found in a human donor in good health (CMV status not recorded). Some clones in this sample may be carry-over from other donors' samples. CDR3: CASRGRDEAFF. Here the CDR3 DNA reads TGTGCCAGCAGGGGGAGAGACGAAGCTTTCTTT.